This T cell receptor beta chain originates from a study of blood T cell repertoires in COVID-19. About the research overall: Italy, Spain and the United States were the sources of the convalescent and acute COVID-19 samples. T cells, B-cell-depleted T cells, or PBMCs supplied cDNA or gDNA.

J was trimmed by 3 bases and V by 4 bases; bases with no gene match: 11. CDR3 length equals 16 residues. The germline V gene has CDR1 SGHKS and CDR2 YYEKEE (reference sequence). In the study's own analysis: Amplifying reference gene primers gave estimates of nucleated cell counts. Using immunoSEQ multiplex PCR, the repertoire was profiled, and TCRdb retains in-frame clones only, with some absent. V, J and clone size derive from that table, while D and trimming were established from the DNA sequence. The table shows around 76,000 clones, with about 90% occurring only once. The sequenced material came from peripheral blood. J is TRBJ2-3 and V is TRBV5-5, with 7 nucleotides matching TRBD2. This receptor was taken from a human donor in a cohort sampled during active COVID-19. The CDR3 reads CASSPRGGVWTDTQYF. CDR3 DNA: TGTGCCAGCAGCCCCCGGGGAGGGGTCTGGACAGATACGCAGTATTTT.